This T cell receptor (beta chain) was observed in a study of blood T cell repertoires in COVID-19. At the level of the study: From the United States, Italy and Spain came samples of acute and convalescent COVID-19. Nucleic acid was either cDNA or gDNA, and it came from T cells, B-cell-depleted T cells, or PBMCs.

Trimming pared 3 bases from V and 9 bases from J, leaving 6 bases between. The CDR3 is 11 residues long. In the authors' workflow: Researchers report that nucleated cell counts were estimated from reference gene primer amplification. TCRdb's table, derived via immunoSEQ multiplex PCR, lists solely in-frame clones and lacks some. V and J calls and clone size are those listed in that table; D and trimming were worked out from the DNA. The sample has 90,000 to 150,000 clones; approximately 90% are singletons. The sequenced sample was peripheral blood. The chain couples TRBV12-3 or TRBV12-4 to TRBJ1-5; TRBD1 might be the D (5 bases). This clonotype originated in an older man with active or convalescent COVID-19. CDR3 DNA sequence: TGTGCCAGCAGTTTCGGGGGGCCCCAGCATTTT. Amino acid sequence: CASSFGGPQHF.